The 16 T cell receptor beta chains presented below share a single source sample, sequenced in a study of cytomegalovirus exposure and HLA in healthy donors. Primers: 60 Vbeta forward and 13 Jbeta reverse. TCRdb's copy holds only in-frame clones and misses some; the assay was immunoSEQ multiplex PCR. The table includes some 200,000 clones, under 70% detected once. What was sequenced was PBMCs. The receptors originated from a man aged 40-49 years in good health and CMV-seropositive.

This chain joins TRBV28 and TRBJ1-2; D is unclear. The V gene's germline CDR1 is MDHEN and CDR2 SYDVKM. The CDR3 sequence is 11 residues long. Trimming pared 6 bases from V and 2 bases from J, leaving 4 bases between. The DNA for the CDR3 is TGTGCCAGCAGGAGGAACTATGGCTACACCTTC. It translates to CASRRNYGYTF.

This clone was seen only a few times. This chain connects TRBV6-6 to TRBJ1-1; 7 bases agree with TRBD1. J lost 2 bases, V lost 4 bases, and 4 bases had no gene match. CDR3 size: 14 residues. Germline V gene data show CDR1 as MNHNY and CDR2 as SVGAGI (reference sequence). This CDR3 reads CASSSWTGNTEAFF. In nucleotides, the CDR3 is TGTGCCAGCAGTTCCTGGACAGGTAACACTGAAGCTTTCTTT.

Concerning this clone: The same CDR3 arises from other DNA sequences in this sample as well. The rearrangement joins TRBV5-6 to TRBJ1-5; 7 nucleotides match TRBD1. This CDR3 is built from 14 residues. The germline V gene encodes CDR1 SGHDT and CDR2 YYEEEE. Trimming removed 3 bases from V and 4 bases from J; junction bases left unmatched: 4. The CDR3 protein is CASSWGTENQPQHF. The CDR3 bases are TGTGCCAGCAGCTGGGGGACAGAAAATCAGCCCCAGCATTTT.

This clone has just one count. J is TRBJ1-2 and V is TRBV5-6; D is unclear. The CDR3 consists of 13 residues. The germline V gene has CDR1 SGHDT and CDR2 YYEEEE. Trimming left V 3 bases short and J 5 bases short, with 11 bases between. CDR3 bases: TGTGCCAGCAGCTCCGTACTAGAGTATGGCTACACCTTC. Encoded protein: CASSSVLEYGYTF.

This clone has only one observation. V usage is TRBV5-1 and J usage is TRBJ2-1, with 7 bases matching TRBD2. After removal of 6 bases from V and 5 bases from J, the junction contained 17 bases not matched to a gene. Germline V gene sequence: CDR1 SGHRS, CDR2 YFSETQ. There are 17 residues in the CDR3. The CDR3, as DNA: TGCGCCAGCACCCTTAATAGTGGGGGGGGGTACAACAATGAGCAGTTCTTC. Translated: CASTLNSGGGYNNEQFF.

V is TRBV6-5 and J is TRBJ2-3, with a weak D call TRBD2 (5 bases). Germline assignment: CDR1 MNHEY and CDR2 SVGAGI. CDR3 length: 15 residues. V was trimmed by 0 bases and J by 3 bases, leaving 10 bases between them. This CDR3 reads CASSYSNTGTDTQYF. For the CDR3, the DNA is TGTGCCAGCAGTTACTCGAATACGGGGACAGATACGCAGTATTTT.

The chain uses TRBV10-3 and TRBJ1-1; D is uncertain. V lost 6 bases and J lost 0, with 11 bases in between. The CDR3 loop spans 14 amino acids. Germline V gene data show CDR1 as ENHRY and CDR2 as SYGVKD. For the CDR3, the DNA is TGTGCCATCAGGTCGGGAAACTTGAACACTGAAGCTTTCTTT. Protein sequence: CAIRSGNLNTEAFF.

This rearrangement joins TRBV28 to TRBJ1-1; TRBD1 might be the D (5 bases). V lost 4 bases and J lost 8, with 26 bases in between. The CDR3 length is 17 residues. Germline CDR1 is MDHEN and CDR2 is SYDVKM. CDR3 protein: CASSSPFGGRPTSEAFF. CDR3 in DNA: TGTGCCAGCAGTTCACCCTTCGGGGGACGCCCAACCTCGGAAGCTTTCTTT.

The rearrangement uses TRBV5-1 and TRBJ1-2; 7 bases line up with TRBD1. The CDR3 sequence is 14 residues long. Per the germline V gene, CDR1 is SGHRS and CDR2 is YFSETQ. The junction had 5 bases not matched to a gene; V was cut back by 0 bases and J by 6 bases. CDR3 protein: CASSLGQGEDGYTF. CDR3 nucleotide sequence: TGCGCCAGCAGCTTGGGACAGGGAGAGGATGGCTACACCTTC.

The V gene is TRBV19, the J gene TRBJ2-1; maybe TRBD2 (5 bases). The germline V gene encodes CDR1 LNHDA and CDR2 SQIVND (reference sequence). The length of the CDR3 is 14 residues. Trimming pared 7 bases from V and 0 bases from J, leaving 10 bases between. Written as DNA, the CDR3 is TGTGCCAGTAACCCGGCGGGCTCCTACAATGAGCAGTTCTTC. This translates into CASNPAGSYNEQFF.

This rearrangement joins TRBV25-1 to TRBJ2-3, with 14 bases that match TRBD2. CDR1 is MGHDK, CDR2 SYGVNS, per germline. V shed 4 bases, J shed 4 bases, and the junction held 4 bases outside the gene matches. CDR3 length: 16 residues. The CDR3 nucleotides are TGTGCCAGCAGTGTGACTAGCGGGGGGGTATCAGATACGCAGTATTTT. Protein sequence: CASSVTSGGVSDTQYF.

V and J are TRBV6-5 and TRBJ1-1; 11 bases are a match to TRBD1. Looked up from germline, CDR1 is MNHEY and CDR2 is SVGAGI. The CDR3 contains 15 residues. J was trimmed by 5 bases and V by 5 bases; bases with no gene match: 7. The CDR3 loop reads CASSRLDRGLTEAFF. For the CDR3, the DNA is TGTGCCAGCAGTCGCCTGGACAGGGGGCTAACTGAAGCTTTCTTT.

V gene TRBV9 combines with J gene TRBJ2-5; the match to TRBD1 covers 7 bases. CDR3 length equals 14 residues. Germline-derived CDR1 and CDR2 are SGDLS and YYNGEE. V was clipped by 0 bases and J by 6 bases; unmatched bases: 5. CDR3 region: CASSVGQGIKTQYF. DNA of the CDR3: TGTGCCAGCAGCGTAGGACAGGGCATCAAGACCCAGTACTTC.

The chain recombines TRBV7-2 with TRBJ1-6; tentatively, D is TRBD1 (6 bases). V was trimmed by 4 bases and J by 10 bases, leaving 20 bases between them. The CDR3 is 16 residues long. Germline CDR1 is SGHTA and CDR2 is FQGNSA. In DNA form, the CDR3 reads TGTGCCAGCAGCTCCCTGGGTTCCGGGGGGCGATCACCCCTCCACTTT. As protein: CASSSLGSGGRSPLHF.

The chain links TRBV2 to TRBJ2-7; tentative D call: TRBD2 (5 bases). Germline V lookup: CDR1 SNHLY, CDR2 FYNNEI. V lost 6 bases to trimming and J lost 3 bases, with 9 bases between them. The CDR3 totals 12 residues. The CDR3: CASSPDFYEQYF. The CDR3 coding sequence is TGTGCCAGCAGCCCGGACTTCTACGAGCAGTACTTC.

The CDR3 spells CASSPGDEKLFF. The CDR3 coding sequence is TGTGCCAGCAGCCCCGGGGATGAAAAACTGTTTTTT. The chain combines TRBV6-6 with TRBJ1-4; D unresolved. CDR3 size: 12 residues. Germline CDR1 reads MNHNY; CDR2 reads SVGAGI (reference sequence). Trimming pared 6 bases from V and 6 bases from J, leaving 8 bases between.